The 14 T cell receptor beta chains below were found in one sample sequenced in a study of T cell repertoires in cytomegalovirus infection. No cognate antigen is known for these TCRs. In TCRdb, the reads were re-called with MiXCR into one record per CDR3 protein. This table has roughly 730,000 distinct CDR3 sequences, about 33% appearing once. The sequences come from cultured PBMCs, collected from culture after CMV antigen stimulation. All receptors come from a human donor in good health (CMV status not recorded). Some clones in this sample may be carry-over from other donors' samples.

This clonotype was detected a few times. The rearrangement uses TRBV7-9 and TRBJ2-7; maybe TRBD2 (5 bases). The CDR3 is 15 residues long. V was trimmed by 4 bases and J by 0 bases, leaving 13 bases between them. Germline V gene sequence: CDR1 SEHNR, CDR2 FQNEAQ (reference sequence). DNA of the CDR3: TGTGCCAGCAGCTCGGACTGGGTGGGCTCCTACGAGCAGTACTTC. This encodes CASSSDWVGSYEQYF.

V gene TRBV20-1 combines with J gene TRBJ2-5; TRBD2 matches at 9 bases. The CDR3 runs to 16 residues. The V and J ends lost 6 bases and 5 bases, in that order; junction bases with no gene match: 16. Germline V gene lookup returns CDR1 DFQATT and CDR2 SNEGSKA (reference sequence). CDR3 DNA: TGCAGTGCCAGCCCTCTAGCGGGGCCTACTCGCGAGACCCAGTACTTC. This gives the protein CSASPLAGPTRETQYF.

This clonotype was detected ten times or more. This chain connects TRBV7-2 to TRBJ2-3; TRBD2 is a possible D gene (5 bases). The CDR3 consists of 15 residues. Per the germline V gene, CDR1 is SGHTA and CDR2 is FQGNSA. V was pared by 4 bases and J by 6 bases, with 17 bases between. The CDR3 DNA sequence: TGTGCCAGCAGCTCACCTCCGGGATTGGTCGATACGCAGTATTTT. Its translation is CASSSPPGLVDTQYF.

Turning to this clonotype: Just one base apart from a much larger clone, this may be a read error. This chain joins TRBV7-2 and TRBJ2-3; a possible D gene is TRBD2 (5 bases). This CDR3 comprises 15 residues. Germline lookup yields CDR1 SGHTA and CDR2 FQGNSA. Trimming left V 5 bases short and J 2 bases short, with 14 bases between. CDR3 in DNA: TGTGCCAGCAGCAACGGGAAAGGGAACACAGATACGCAGTATTTT. This codes for CASSNGKGNTDTQYF. Supplemented by reference TRBV7-2 and TRBJ2-3, the full variable domain reads GAGVSQSPSNKVTEKGKDVELRCDPISGHTALYWYRQSLGQGLEFLIYFQGNSAPDKSGLPSDRFSAERTGGSVSTLTIQRTQQEDSAVYLCASSNGKGNTDTQYFGPGTRLTVL.

The rearrangement links TRBV5-1 to TRBJ2-3; D may be TRBD2 (6 bases). The germline V and J ends were trimmed by 4 bases and 3 bases, with 18 bases remaining between them. This CDR3 is 16 amino acids long. Germline CDR1 and CDR2: SGHRS and YFSETQ. The CDR3 sequence is CASSLASGSSTDTQYF. The DNA of the CDR3 is TGCGCCAGCAGCCTCGCCAGCGGGTCGTCTACAGATACGCAGTATTTT.

Only a few counts were recorded for this clonotype. V usage is TRBV19 and J usage is TRBJ2-1; possibly TRBD1 or TRBD2 for D (5 bases each). Germline V gene lookup returns CDR1 LNHDA and CDR2 SQIVND (reference sequence). CDR3 size: 13 residues. V lost 4 bases to trimming and J lost 12 bases, with 16 bases between them. The CDR3, as DNA: TGTGCCAGTAGTAATGCGGGTATTGGGGCGCAGTTCTTC. This encodes CASSNAGIGAQFF.

Only a few counts were recorded for this clonotype. The chain employs TRBV7-2 and TRBJ2-1; perhaps TRBD1 as D (6 bases). Per germline, CDR1 SGHTA and CDR2 FQGNSA. The CDR3 has 12 amino acids. Trimming took off 7 bases at V and 9 bases at J, with 13 bases between the two ends. The CDR3 reads CASTLIGGEQFF. The CDR3 region has the DNA TGTGCCAGCACCCTAATAGGGGGTGAGCAGTTCTTC.

This clonotype was counted between two and nine times. The chain couples TRBV7-2 to TRBJ1-2; tentative D call: TRBD1 (5 bases). Germline V lookup: CDR1 SGHTA, CDR2 FQGNSA. Trimming stripped 2 bases from V and 5 bases from J, with 12 bases between. The CDR3 contains 14 residues. CDR3 bases: TGTGCCAGCAGCTTATGGGGGAGGGGATATGGCTACACCTTC. Encoded protein: CASSLWGRGYGYTF. The whole variable domain, filled in from reference TRBV7-2 and TRBJ1-2, reads GAGVSQSPSNKVTEKGKDVELRCDPISGHTALYWYRQSLGQGLEFLIYFQGNSAPDKSGLPSDRFSAERTGGSVSTLTIQRTQQEDSAVYLCASSLWGRGYGYTFGSGTRLTVV.

This clonotype appeared many times. This rearrangement joins TRBV7-6 to TRBJ1-3; D perhaps matches TRBD1 (6 bases). Trimming left V 0 bases short and J 9 bases short, with 21 bases between. CDR1 is SGHVS and CDR2 is FNYEAQ in the germline V gene. The CDR3 extends over 17 amino acids. The CDR3 here is CASSLAGATGPVGTIYF. Here the CDR3 DNA reads TGTGCCAGCAGCTTAGCCGGGGCGACAGGACCCGTCGGCACCATATATTTT.

This clonotype was observed a few times. The chain employs TRBV9 and TRBJ1-5, with D unresolved. The germline gives CDR1 SGDLS, CDR2 YYNGEE. The CDR3 has 14 amino acids. V was pared by 2 bases and J by 9 bases, with 15 bases between. The CDR3 region is CASSVTYGAGPQHF. The CDR3 nucleotides are TGTGCCAGCAGCGTTACTTACGGCGCAGGGCCCCAGCATTTT.

This clonotype has a single count. V and J are TRBV18 and TRBJ2-7; D is perhaps TRBD1 or TRBD2 (6 bases each). V dropped 3 bases and J dropped 1 base, with 13 bases sitting between them. The germline V gene has CDR1 KGHSH and CDR2 LQKENI. The CDR3 spans 15 residues. The CDR3 DNA reads as TGTGCCAGCTCACCTACGACAGGAGGGTCCTACGAGCAGTACTTC. Translated: CASSPTTGGSYEQYF.

This clonotype was picked up many times. The V gene is TRBV7-2, the J gene TRBJ1-6; 7 bases agree with TRBD1. The CDR3 extends over 15 amino acids. The V and J ends lost 6 bases and 4 bases, in that order; junction bases with no gene match: 6. The germline V gene has CDR1 SGHTA and CDR2 FQGNSA. CDR3 loop: CASSVDRAYNSPLHF. The CDR3 bases are TGTGCCAGCAGTGTCGACAGGGCTTATAATTCACCCCTCCACTTT.

CDR3 nucleotide sequence: TGTGCCAGCAGCCTCAGTGGGCACCCGCTGGGGGAGCAGTACTTC. Its protein product is CASSLSGHPLGEQYF. This sequence joins TRBV7-8 and TRBJ2-7; the D is unclear. This CDR3 is built from 15 residues. V was clipped by 5 bases and J by 7 bases, with 21 bases between them. CDR1 and CDR2 (germline): SGHVS, FQNEAQ.

This clonotype was counted a few times. This chain connects TRBV7-2 to TRBJ2-7; 9 bases are a match to TRBD2. This CDR3 region has 17 residues. Per the germline V gene, CDR1 is SGHTA and CDR2 is FQGNSA. The V gene end was trimmed by 0 bases and the J gene end by 2 bases; junction bases not matched to a gene: 8. CDR3 protein: CASSLASLAGTPYEQYF. The CDR3 bases are TGTGCCAGCAGCTTAGCGTCCCTAGCGGGGACCCCCTACGAGCAGTACTTC.